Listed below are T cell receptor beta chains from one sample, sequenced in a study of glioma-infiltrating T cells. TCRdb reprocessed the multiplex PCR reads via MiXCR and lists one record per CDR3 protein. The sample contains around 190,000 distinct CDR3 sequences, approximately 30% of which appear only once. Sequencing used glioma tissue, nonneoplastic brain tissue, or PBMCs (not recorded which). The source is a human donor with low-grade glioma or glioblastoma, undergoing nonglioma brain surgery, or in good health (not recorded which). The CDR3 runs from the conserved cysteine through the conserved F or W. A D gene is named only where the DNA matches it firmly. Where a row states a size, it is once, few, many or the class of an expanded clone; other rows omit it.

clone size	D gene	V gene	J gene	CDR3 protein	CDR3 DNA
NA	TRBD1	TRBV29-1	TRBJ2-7	CSVEGAGGEQYF	TGCAGCGTTGAAGGGGCAGGGGGCGAGCAGTACTTC
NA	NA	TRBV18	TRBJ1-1	CASSPSSLDGGDEAFF	TGTGCCAGCTCACCATCTTCCCTGGACGGTGGAGATGAAGCTTTCTTT
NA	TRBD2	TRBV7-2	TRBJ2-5	CASSSQTGGGETQYF	TGTGCCAGCAGCAGCCAGACAGGCGGGGGGGAGACCCAGTACTTC
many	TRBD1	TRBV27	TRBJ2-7	CASSLSHGTVTYEQYF	TGTGCCAGCAGTTTATCCCACGGGACAGTGACCTACGAGCAGTACTTC
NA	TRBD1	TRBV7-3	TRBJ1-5	CASSSGTGQSNQPQHF	TGTGCCAGCAGCTCCGGGACAGGGCAGAGCAATCAGCCCCAGCATTTT
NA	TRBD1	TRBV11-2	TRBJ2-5	CASSVMGQGRETQYF	TGTGCCAGCAGCGTAATGGGACAGGGGCGAGAGACCCAGTACTTC
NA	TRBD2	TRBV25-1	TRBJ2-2	CASSEFETSVDNTGEPFF	TGTGCCAGCAGTGAATTCGAGACTAGCGTCGATAACACCGGGGAGCCGTTTTTT
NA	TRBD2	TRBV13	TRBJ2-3	CASSSGLAGGSRTDTQYF	TGTGCCAGCAGCTCGGGACTAGCGGGAGGATCCCGCACAGATACGCAGTATTTT
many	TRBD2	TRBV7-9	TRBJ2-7	CASSFTSDEQYF	TGTGCCAGCAGCTTCACTAGCGACGAGCAGTACTTC
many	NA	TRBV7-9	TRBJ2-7	CASTVGADHEQYF	TGTGCCAGCACCGTTGGGGCAGACCACGAGCAGTACTTC
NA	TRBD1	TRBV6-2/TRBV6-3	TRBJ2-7	CASSLDRVFPYEQYF	TGTGCCAGCAGCCTCGACAGGGTGTTCCCCTACGAGCAGTACTTC
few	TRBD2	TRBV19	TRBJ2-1	CASSSGTSGRNEQFF	TGTGCCAGTAGTTCCGGGACTAGCGGGAGGAATGAGCAGTTCTTC
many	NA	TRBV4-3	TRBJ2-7	CASSQDERYEQYF	TGCGCCAGCAGCCAAGATGAGAGGTACGAGCAGTACTTC
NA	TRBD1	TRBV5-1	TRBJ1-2	CAISLAGGGDYGYTF	TGCGCCATCAGCTTGGCCGGAGGGGGCGACTATGGCTACACCTTC
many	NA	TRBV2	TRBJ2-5	CASSVGQPKETQYF	TGTGCCAGCAGTGTTGGGCAACCCAAAGAGACCCAGTACTTC
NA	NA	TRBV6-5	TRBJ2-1	CVYFCASSPPSQDNEQFF	NA
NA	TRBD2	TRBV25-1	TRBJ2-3	CASSELTSGSGGTDTQYF	TGTGCCAGCAGTGAATTGACTAGCGGGAGCGGTGGCACAGATACGCAGTATTTT
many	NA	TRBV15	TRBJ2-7	CATSRAGNSYEQYF	TGTGCCACCAGCAGAGCAGGGAACTCCTACGAGCAGTACTTC
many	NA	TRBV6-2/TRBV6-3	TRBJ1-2	CASRAPSRLSNGYTF	TGTGCCAGCAGAGCCCCGTCCCGACTCTCCAATGGCTACACCTTC
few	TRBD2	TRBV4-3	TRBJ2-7	CASSQGLAGGREQYF	TGCGCCAGCAGCCAAGGACTAGCGGGAGGACGGGAGCAGTACTTC
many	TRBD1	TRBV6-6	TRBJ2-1	CASSYADRVPFF	TGTGCCAGCAGTTACGCGGACAGGGTGCCGTTCTTC
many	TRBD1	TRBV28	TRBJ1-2	CASTPGQGNYGYTF	TGTGCCAGCACCCCGGGACAGGGCAACTATGGCTACACCTTC
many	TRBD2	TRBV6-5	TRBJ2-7	CASSYSTSGRAWSYEQYF	TGTGCCAGCAGTTACTCGACTAGCGGGAGGGCCTGGTCCTACGAGCAGTACTTC
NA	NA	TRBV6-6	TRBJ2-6	CASLSSWANVLTF	TGTGCCAGCTTGAGCTCTTGGGCCAATGTCCTGACTTTC
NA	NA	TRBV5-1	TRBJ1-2	CASSLGQTPLSNYGYTF	TGCGCCAGCAGCTTGGGGCAGACGCCGCTTTCTAACTATGGCTACACCTTC
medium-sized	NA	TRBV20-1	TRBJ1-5	CSARGGRENQPQHF	TGCAGTGCTAGAGGAGGGAGGGAAAATCAGCCCCAGCATTTT
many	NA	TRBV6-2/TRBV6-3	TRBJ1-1	CASTKLGRGTEAFF	TGTGCCAGCACAAAACTCGGCAGGGGCACTGAAGCTTTCTTT
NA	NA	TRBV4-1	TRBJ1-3	CASSRGGIVTFGNTIYF	TGCGCCAGCAGCCGGGGGGGTATCGTGACCTTTGGAAACACCATATATTTT
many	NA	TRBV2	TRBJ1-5	CASRSLDHNRPQKNNQPQHF	TGTGCCAGCAGGTCGTTGGATCACAACAGACCCCAAAAAAACAATCAGCCCCAGCATTTT
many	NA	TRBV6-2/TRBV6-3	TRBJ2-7	CASSYSTGSLNEQYF	TGTGCCAGCAGTTACTCGACCGGGAGTTTAAACGAGCAGTACTTC
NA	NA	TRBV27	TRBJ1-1	CAGSFGEDTEAFF	TGTGCCGGCAGCTTTGGAGAGGACACTGAAGCTTTCTTT
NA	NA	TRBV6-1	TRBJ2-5	CASSEALLVQTQYF	TGTGCCAGCAGTGAAGCGCTTCTAGTGCAGACCCAGTACTTC
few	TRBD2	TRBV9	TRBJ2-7	CASSVGTSGSSEQYF	TGTGCCAGCAGCGTCGGGACTAGCGGGAGTAGCGAGCAGTACTTC
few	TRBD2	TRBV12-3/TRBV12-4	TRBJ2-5	CASSFSSGLAGEGQETQYF	TGTGCCAGCAGTTTTTCATCGGGACTAGCGGGAGAAGGCCAAGAGACCCAGTACTTC
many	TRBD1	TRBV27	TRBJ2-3	CASSLIRGDRGADTQYF	TGTGCCAGCAGTCTCATTCGCGGCGACAGGGGAGCAGATACGCAGTATTTT
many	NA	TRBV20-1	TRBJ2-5	CSAGVNQETQYF	TGCAGTGCCGGGGTAAACCAAGAGACCCAGTACTTC
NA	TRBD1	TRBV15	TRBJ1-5	CATCGQGYQPQHF	TGTGCCACCTGCGGACAGGGGTATCAGCCCCAGCATTTT
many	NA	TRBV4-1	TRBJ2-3	CASSQSSTDTQYF	TGCGCCAGCAGCCAATCTAGCACAGATACGCAGTATTTT
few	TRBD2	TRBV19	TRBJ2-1	CASSGLAGPYNEQFF	TGTGCCAGTAGCGGTCTAGCGGGCCCCTACAATGAGCAGTTCTTC
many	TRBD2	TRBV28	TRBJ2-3	CASSPAGLAGTQYF	TGTGCCAGCAGCCCCGCCGGGCTAGCGGGTACGCAGTATTTT
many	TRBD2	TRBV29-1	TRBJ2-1	CSAKGLANNEQFF	TGCAGCGCAAAGGGACTAGCGAACAATGAGCAGTTCTTC
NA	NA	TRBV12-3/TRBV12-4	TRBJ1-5	CASSTGRINQPQHF	TGTGCCAGCAGTACAGGACGGATCAATCAGCCCCAGCATTTT
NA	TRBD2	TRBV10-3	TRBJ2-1	CAIGSKREVYNEQFF	TGTGCCATCGGTTCCAAGCGGGAGGTTTACAATGAGCAGTTCTTC
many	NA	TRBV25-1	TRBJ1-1	CASSENRAAEAFF	TGTGCCAGCAGTGAAAATAGGGCAGCTGAAGCTTTCTTT
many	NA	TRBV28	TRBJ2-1	CASRSLGDEQFF	TGTGCCAGCAGGTCACTTGGCGATGAGCAGTTCTTC
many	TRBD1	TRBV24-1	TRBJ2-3	CATSDPIQGMGDTQYF	TGTGCCACCAGTGACCCGATACAGGGGATGGGAGATACGCAGTATTTT
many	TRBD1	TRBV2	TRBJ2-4	CASSLGQGGLQYF	TGTGCCAGCAGTCTCGGACAGGGTGGGCTTCAGTACTTC
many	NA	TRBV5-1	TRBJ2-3	CASSPEGLLSTDTQYF	TGCGCCAGCAGCCCCGAGGGCCTCCTTAGCACAGATACGCAGTATTTT
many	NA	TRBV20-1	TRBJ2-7	CSARESGRHYEQYF	TGCAGTGCTAGAGAGTCGGGACGCCACTACGAGCAGTACTTC
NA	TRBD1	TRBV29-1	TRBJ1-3	CSVAGQGSGNNIYF	TGCAGCGTTGCTGGACAGGGCTCTGGAAACAACATATATTTT
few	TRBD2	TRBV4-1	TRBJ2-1	CASSQGGGRAIEQFF	TGCGCCAGCAGCCAAGGGGGCGGGAGGGCAATTGAGCAGTTCTTC
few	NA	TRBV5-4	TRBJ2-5	CASSRGLAQETQYF	TGTGCCAGCAGCCGGGGGCTCGCGCAAGAGACCCAGTACTTC
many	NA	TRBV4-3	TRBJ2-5	CASSQGGFGWGQETQYF	TGCGCCAGCAGCCAAGGAGGATTTGGCTGGGGGCAAGAGACCCAGTACTTC
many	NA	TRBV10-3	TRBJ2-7	CAISPGLSSYEQYF	TGTGCCATCAGTCCCGGACTCAGCTCCTACGAGCAGTACTTC
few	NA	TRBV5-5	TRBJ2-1	CASSPTYNEQFF	TGTGCCAGCAGTCCTACCTACAATGAGCAGTTCTTC